These T cell receptor beta chains were read from a single sample in a study of control samples from healthy donors and cancer patients. The data were produced by immunoSEQ multiplex PCR, yet TCRdb's version contains in-frame clones alone and is incomplete. The top ten clones hold about 39% of a sample with about 51,000 clones, around nine tenths of them seen once. The sample was PBMCs. All receptors come from a man over 45 with head and neck cancer. Each CDR3 is given without its conserved first and last residue. Each record gives: V gene, CDR3 protein.

v_gene: TRBV7-2
CDR3aa: ASSKQTGMRVTDTQY

v_gene: TRBV21-1
CDR3aa: ASSNIPGNQPQH

v_gene: TRBV4-1
CDR3aa: ASSLDRGRSSDQPQH

v_gene: TRBV5-5
CDR3aa: ASSRTSGRLSDTQY

v_gene: TRBV12-1
CDR3aa: ASSFKASGGQGTDTQY

v_gene: TRBV19
CDR3aa: ASSPTGSSYNEQF

v_gene: TRBV27
CDR3aa: ASTVWVGAHNEQF

v_gene: TRBV2
CDR3aa: ASSSRGLAGTQETQY

v_gene: TRBV3-1/TRBV3-2
CDR3aa: ASSLGTGGGYT

v_gene: TRBV19
CDR3aa: ASSLWESRETQY

v_gene: TRBV5-4
CDR3aa: ASSLGEYYEQY

v_gene: TRBV6-5
CDR3aa: ASSPVVAGVDTQY

v_gene: TRBV7-9
CDR3aa: ASSITGTVGGYT

v_gene: TRBV10-3
CDR3aa: AISESDRGEYEQY

v_gene: TRBV7-8
CDR3aa: ASSLAIQGYGNTIY

v_gene: TRBV6-1
CDR3aa: ASSGTTGEGGSTDTQY

v_gene: TRBV2
CDR3aa: ASSESGGLILNEQF

v_gene: TRBV2
CDR3aa: AGSRGLNTEAF

v_gene: TRBV29-1
CDR3aa: SVPSGSSVYNEQF

v_gene: TRBV19
CDR3aa: ASSIQDNSYNEQF

v_gene: TRBV7-5
CDR3aa: ARSRPDRADTEAF

v_gene: TRBV7-9
CDR3aa: ASTRQETQY

v_gene: TRBV5-6
CDR3aa: ASSLIGGARQETQY

v_gene: TRBV7-2
CDR3aa: ASSLRGRGRGGDTQY

v_gene: TRBV18
CDR3aa: ASSPTGVGGEQY

v_gene: TRBV10-1
CDR3aa: ASSRGSSEQY

v_gene: TRBV4-1
CDR3aa: ASSLTGTEPNQPQH

v_gene: TRBV29-1
CDR3aa: SYGGGDQPQH

v_gene: TRBV11-2
CDR3aa: ASRLAGGFTGELF

v_gene: TRBV11-3
CDR3aa: ASKDGLAANNEQF

v_gene: TRBV18
CDR3aa: ASSPWTGRGNQPQH

v_gene: TRBV6-4
CDR3aa: ASSDSPGLVNQPQH

v_gene: TRBV10-1
CDR3aa: ASSESGVHEQF

v_gene: TRBV28
CDR3aa: ASSSINYRGYDNSPLH

v_gene: TRBV7-6
CDR3aa: ASSSRGGLGNEQF

v_gene: TRBV29-1
CDR3aa: SFSAGTGNNEQF

v_gene: TRBV3-1/TRBV3-2
CDR3aa: ASSQNRGPGRTDTQY

v_gene: TRBV19
CDR3aa: ASIGYGTSGGFNNEQF

v_gene: TRBV7-6
CDR3aa: ASSLAGSFREKLF

v_gene: TRBV6-5
CDR3aa: ASGRDRGYNSPLH

v_gene: TRBV5-8
CDR3aa: ASSRAKNIQY

v_gene: TRBV7-2
CDR3aa: ASSSQGTTGELF

v_gene: TRBV5-1
CDR3aa: ASSPGTGGNYGYT

v_gene: TRBV29-1
CDR3aa: SVEDGGARNNEQF

v_gene: TRBV30
CDR3aa: ALGAFYGHT

v_gene: TRBV29-1
CDR3aa: SVEDGRGTGY

v_gene: TRBV4-3
CDR3aa: ASSQDVARGLAESTYEQY

v_gene: TRBV6-5
CDR3aa: ASRTGTGIYEQY

v_gene: TRBV7-3
CDR3aa: ASSLPGQEDGQF

v_gene: TRBV3-1/TRBV3-2
CDR3aa: ASSPVAVNDGTEAF

v_gene: TRBV29-1
CDR3aa: SVDSGSSYEQY

v_gene: TRBV27
CDR3aa: ASSTLEWSNEQF